This T cell receptor beta chain was recorded in a study of T cells in Graves' hyperthyroidism and ophthalmopathy. TCR beta CDR3 region amplification was performed from RNA transcripts. TCR CDR3 underwent first-round RT-PCR with the HTBI primer set. TCRdb independently ran MiXCR on the multiplex PCR reads; one entry per CDR3 protein. The sample has approximately 610,000 distinct CDR3 sequences; about 14% are singletons. The CDR3 loop spans 13 amino acids. Germline V gives CDR1 LGHDT, CDR2 YNNKEL (reference sequence). Trimming stripped 0 bases from V and 8 bases from J, with 8 bases between. Material: blood. The chain has TRBV3-1 and TRBJ2-4; D perhaps matches TRBD1 (7 bases). The origin of this receptor is a woman aged 40 to 49 with Graves' ophthalmopathy. The CDR3 reads CASSQDRGDIQYF. As DNA, the CDR3 is TGTGCCAGCAGCCAAGACAGGGGGGACATTCAGTACTTC.